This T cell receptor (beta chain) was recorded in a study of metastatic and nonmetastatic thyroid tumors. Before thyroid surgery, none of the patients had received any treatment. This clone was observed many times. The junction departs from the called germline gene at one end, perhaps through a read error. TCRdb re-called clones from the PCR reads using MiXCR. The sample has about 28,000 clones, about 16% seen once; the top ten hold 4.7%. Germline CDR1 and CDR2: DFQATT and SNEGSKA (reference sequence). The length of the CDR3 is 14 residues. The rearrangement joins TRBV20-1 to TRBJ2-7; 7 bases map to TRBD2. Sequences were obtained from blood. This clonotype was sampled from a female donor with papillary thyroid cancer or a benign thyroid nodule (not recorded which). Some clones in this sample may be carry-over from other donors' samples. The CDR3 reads CSARGTSASYEQYF. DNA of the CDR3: TGCAGTGCCAGAGGTACTAGCGCCTCCTACGAGCAGTACTTC.